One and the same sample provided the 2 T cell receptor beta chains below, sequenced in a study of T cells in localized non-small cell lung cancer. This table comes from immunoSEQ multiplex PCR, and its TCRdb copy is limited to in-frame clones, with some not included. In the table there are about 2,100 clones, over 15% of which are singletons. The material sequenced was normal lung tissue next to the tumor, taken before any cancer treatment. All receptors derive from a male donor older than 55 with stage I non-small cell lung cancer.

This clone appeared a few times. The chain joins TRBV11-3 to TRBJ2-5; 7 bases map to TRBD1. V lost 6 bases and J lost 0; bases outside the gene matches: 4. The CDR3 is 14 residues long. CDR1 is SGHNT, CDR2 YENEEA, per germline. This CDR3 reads CASSLQGNQETQYF. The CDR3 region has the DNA TGTGCCAGCAGTTTACAGGGGAACCAAGAGACCCAGTACTTC.

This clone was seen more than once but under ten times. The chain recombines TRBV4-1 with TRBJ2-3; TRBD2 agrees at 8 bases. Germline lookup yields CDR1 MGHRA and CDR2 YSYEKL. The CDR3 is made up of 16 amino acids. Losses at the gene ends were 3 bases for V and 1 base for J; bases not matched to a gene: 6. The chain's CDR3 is CASSQGTSRGTDTQYF. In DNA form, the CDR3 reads TGCGCCAGCAGCCAGGGGACTAGTCGGGGCACAGATACGCAGTATTTT.